This T cell receptor beta chain was captured in a study of T cell responses to AZD1222 COVID-19 vaccine (dated by TCRdb to about 2021). In terms of the full investigation: TCR sequencing was performed for about 240 trial participants, of whom some 200 were given two doses of AZD1222 and some 26 were given two doses of MenACWY control vaccine. Trial participants were enrolled by age into subgroups of 18-55, 56-69 and 70-plus years, and around 140, 26 and 57 TCR-sequenced participants, respectively, were included in these subgroups. Findings and caveats that apply to the study as a whole: Because no day 14 peak-response samples were available, the repertoires could be characterized only after the peak T cell response. CD4 TCRs associated with the vaccine covered the entire spike protein, and the dominant responses were in regions 160-218 and 743-854. Reportedly, almost half of the unique spike-specific TCRs recognized epitopes lying outside the regions that are mutated in the B.1.351 and B.1.1.7 variants. Participants were mostly white British, with more females than males. The authors suggested clonal diversity may have been underestimated. Spike-specific TCR breadth and depth rose significantly after two AZD1222 doses compared with day 0 and with MenACWY recipients. The 56-69-year group was small, and its depth increase did not reach significance, likely because of low power. Conclusions about previously exposed vaccinees were limited because only six AZD1222 recipients were SARS-CoV-2 seropositive at baseline.

The CDR3 regions of human TCRbeta chains were analyzed by immunosequencing. Concerning the study's data processing: Repertoire TCRs were matched against a reference library of SARS-CoV-2-specific TCRs generated with the MIRA antigen-specificity platform. Breadth was defined as the fraction of unique TCRs that were SARS-CoV-2-associated, and depth was defined as the fraction of total T cells that were SARS-CoV-2-associated. Using the MIRA data, every spike-specific TCR was mapped to the spike region that the TCR reacted to and assigned to either a CD4 or a CD8 class. Log10-transformed breadth and depth values were compared by one-way ANOVA with Sidak's multiple comparisons tests. This is the immuneACCESS table as TCRdb keeps it, with only in-frame sequences that have V and J called. A part of the clones is gone; compared with another copy, unresolved V genes explain less than half, and the rest is unexplained. That table gives V, J and clone size, and the DNA gave D and trimming. The sample table contains over 150,000 clones; only one count was recorded for approximately 87% of them. The ten largest clones take up under 7% of the sample.

The junction carries 11 bases between V and J, which are trimmed by 10 bases and 1 base respectively. The CDR3 goes from the cysteine to the phenylalanine over 13 residues. The sequence is cut down to CDR3 DNA, 39 bases in frame from base 1. With regard to this clone: Its specific antigen is unknown. Nothing much larger sits one base from this clone, and base qualities are not available.

What the time point label conveys for this sample: baseline before first vaccination. The treatment or condition label of this sample denotes: meningococcal conjugate vaccine given as trial control. Vaccinee samples came from UK trials COV001 and COV002, including a single-blind randomized controlled phase 2/3 trial of AZD1222 (ChAdOx1 nCoV-19) in healthy adults. For TCRbeta chain sequencing, PBMC samples from trial participants were taken at day 0 and at day 28 after the second dose. Sequencing was performed on peripheral blood, taken on day 0 of MenACWY control vaccination. This TCR derives from an adult in good health. The V and J segments used are TRBV12-3 or TRBV12-4 and TRBJ1-3; TRBD1 might be the D gene, on 5 matching bases. The DNA sequence is given as TGTGCCACTGAAAGGGGTTCTGGAAACACCATATATTTT. It encodes CATERGSGNTIYF.